This TCR beta chain derives from a study of CD8 T cells in Susac syndrome. This CDR3 region has 16 residues. The ends lost 5 bases at V and 5 bases at J; junction bases unmatched: 11. Germline lookup yields CDR1 SEHNR and CDR2 FQNEAQ (reference sequence). The table lists this clonotype with a count of one. When the RNA was reverse transcribed, random hexamers were used with an input of roughly 0.45 to 1 ug. TCRdb called the immunoSEQ multiplex PCR reads again in MiXCR, with one record for every CDR3 protein. The sample lists 150,000 to 200,000 distinct CDR3 sequences, roughly 90% occurring once. The chain couples TRBV7-9 to TRBJ1-1, with 10 bases lining up with TRBD1. The TCR was taken from a human donor with Susac syndrome. The specimen sequenced was CD4+ T cells from PBMCs. CDR3 sequence (DNA): TGTGCCAGCAGCAAAGTTCCGGGACAGGGGAGTACTGAAGCTTTCTTT. The encoded protein is CASSKVPGQGSTEAFF.